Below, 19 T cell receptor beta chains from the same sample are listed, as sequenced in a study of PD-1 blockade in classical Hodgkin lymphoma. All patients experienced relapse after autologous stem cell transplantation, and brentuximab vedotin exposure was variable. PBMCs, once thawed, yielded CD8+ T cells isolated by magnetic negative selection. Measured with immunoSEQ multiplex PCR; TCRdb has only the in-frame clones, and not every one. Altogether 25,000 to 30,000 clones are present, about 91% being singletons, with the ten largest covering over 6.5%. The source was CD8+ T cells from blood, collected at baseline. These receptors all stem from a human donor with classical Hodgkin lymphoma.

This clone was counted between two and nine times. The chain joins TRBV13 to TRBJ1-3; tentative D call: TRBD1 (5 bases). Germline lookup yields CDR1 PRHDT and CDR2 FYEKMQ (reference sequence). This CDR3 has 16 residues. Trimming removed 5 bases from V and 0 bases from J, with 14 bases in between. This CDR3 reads CASSPRDADSGNTIYF. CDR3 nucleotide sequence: TGTGCCAGCAGCCCCCGGGACGCGGACTCTGGAAACACCATATATTTT.

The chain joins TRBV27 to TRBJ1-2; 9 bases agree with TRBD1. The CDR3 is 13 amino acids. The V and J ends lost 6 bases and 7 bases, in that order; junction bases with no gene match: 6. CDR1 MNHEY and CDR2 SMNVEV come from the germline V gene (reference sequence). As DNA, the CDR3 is TGTGCCAGCAGCTCCGGACAGGGGAGTGGCTACACCTTC. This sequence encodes CASSSGQGSGYTF.

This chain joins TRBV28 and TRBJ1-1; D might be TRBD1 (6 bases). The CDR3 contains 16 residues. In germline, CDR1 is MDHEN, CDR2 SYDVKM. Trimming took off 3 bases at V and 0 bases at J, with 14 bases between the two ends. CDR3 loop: CASSLTLTGMNTEAFF. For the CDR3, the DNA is TGTGCCAGCAGTTTGACCCTGACAGGTATGAACACTGAAGCTTTCTTT.

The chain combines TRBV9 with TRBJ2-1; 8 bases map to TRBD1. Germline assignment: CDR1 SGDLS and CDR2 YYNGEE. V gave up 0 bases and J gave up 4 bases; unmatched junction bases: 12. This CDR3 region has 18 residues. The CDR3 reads CASSVEDRTGWPYNEQFF. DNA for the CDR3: TGTGCCAGCAGCGTAGAGGACCGGACAGGGTGGCCTTACAATGAGCAGTTCTTC.

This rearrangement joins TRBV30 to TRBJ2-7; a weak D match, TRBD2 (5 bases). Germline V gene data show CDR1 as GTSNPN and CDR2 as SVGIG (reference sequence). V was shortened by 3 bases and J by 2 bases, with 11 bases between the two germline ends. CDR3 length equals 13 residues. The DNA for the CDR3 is TGTGCCTGGAGAGTATCGGGAACCTACGAGCAGTACTTC. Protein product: CAWRVSGTYEQYF.

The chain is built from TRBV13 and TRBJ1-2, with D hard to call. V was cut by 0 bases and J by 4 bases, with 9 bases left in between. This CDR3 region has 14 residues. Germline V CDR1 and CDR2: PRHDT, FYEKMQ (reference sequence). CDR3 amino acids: CASSLGQGGYGYTF. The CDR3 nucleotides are TGTGCCAGCAGCTTAGGCCAAGGAGGCTATGGCTACACCTTC.

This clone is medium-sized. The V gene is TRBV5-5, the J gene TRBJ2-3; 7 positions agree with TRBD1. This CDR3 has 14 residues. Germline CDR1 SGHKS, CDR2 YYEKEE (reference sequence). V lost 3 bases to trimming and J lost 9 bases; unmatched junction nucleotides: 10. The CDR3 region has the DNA TGTGCCAGCAGCTCTCCCCTAGGGGGCGGGACGCAGTATTTT. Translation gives CASSSPLGGGTQYF.

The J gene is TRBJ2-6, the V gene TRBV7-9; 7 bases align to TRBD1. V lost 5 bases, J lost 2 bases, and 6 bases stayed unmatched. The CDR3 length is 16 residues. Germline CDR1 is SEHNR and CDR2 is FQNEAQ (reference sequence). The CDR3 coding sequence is TGTGCCAGCAGCCCACTCGACAGGGCTGGGGCCAACGTCCTGACTTTC. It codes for CASSPLDRAGANVLTF.

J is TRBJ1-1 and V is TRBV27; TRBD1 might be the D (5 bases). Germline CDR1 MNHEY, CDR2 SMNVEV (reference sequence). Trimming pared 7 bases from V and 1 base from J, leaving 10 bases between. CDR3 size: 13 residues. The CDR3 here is CASTGGSNTEAFF. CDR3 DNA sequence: TGTGCCAGCACGGGGGGGTCGAACACTGAAGCTTTCTTT.

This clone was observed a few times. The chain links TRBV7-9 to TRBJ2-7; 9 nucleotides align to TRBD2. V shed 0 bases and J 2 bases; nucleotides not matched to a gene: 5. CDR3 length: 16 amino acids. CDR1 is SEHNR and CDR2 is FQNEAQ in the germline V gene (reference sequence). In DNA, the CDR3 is TGTGCCAGCAGCTTAGCCTCGAGGACTAGCGCCTACGAGCAGTACTTC. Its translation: CASSLASRTSAYEQYF.

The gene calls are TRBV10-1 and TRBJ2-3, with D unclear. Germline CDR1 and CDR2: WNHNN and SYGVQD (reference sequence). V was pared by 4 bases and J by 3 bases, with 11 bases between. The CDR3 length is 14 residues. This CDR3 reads CASSVGRVTDTQYF. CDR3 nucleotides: TGCGCCAGCAGTGTGGGTAGAGTAACAGATACGCAGTATTTT.

CDR3 in DNA: TGCGCCAGCCGGCCTAAAACTGGGACAGGCTACGAGCAGTACTTC. This translates into CASRPKTGTGYEQYF. The chain links TRBV5-1 to TRBJ2-7; 8 nucleotides match TRBD1. The trim removed 7 bases at V and 3 bases at J, leaving 12 bases unmatched. CDR3 size: 15 residues. CDR1 is SGHRS and CDR2 is YFSETQ in the germline V gene.

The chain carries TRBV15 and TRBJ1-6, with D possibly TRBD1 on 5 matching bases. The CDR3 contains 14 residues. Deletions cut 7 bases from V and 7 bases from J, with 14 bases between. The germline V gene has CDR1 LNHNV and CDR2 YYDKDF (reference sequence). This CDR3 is CATTFGRGNSPLHF. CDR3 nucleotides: TGTGCCACCACCTTCGGAAGGGGAAATTCACCCCTCCACTTT.

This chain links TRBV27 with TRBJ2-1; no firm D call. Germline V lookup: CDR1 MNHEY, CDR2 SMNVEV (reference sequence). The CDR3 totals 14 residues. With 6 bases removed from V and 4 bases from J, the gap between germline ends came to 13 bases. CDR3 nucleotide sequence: TGTGCCAGCAGCCAATTAGCTGGGTACAATGAGCAGTTCTTC. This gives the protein CASSQLAGYNEQFF.

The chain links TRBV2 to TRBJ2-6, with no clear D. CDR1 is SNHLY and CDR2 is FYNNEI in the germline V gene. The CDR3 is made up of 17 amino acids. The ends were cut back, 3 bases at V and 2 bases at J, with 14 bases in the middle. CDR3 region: CASSDPRWIAGANVLTF. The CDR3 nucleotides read TGTGCCAGCAGTGACCCCCGTTGGATTGCTGGGGCCAACGTCCTGACTTTC.

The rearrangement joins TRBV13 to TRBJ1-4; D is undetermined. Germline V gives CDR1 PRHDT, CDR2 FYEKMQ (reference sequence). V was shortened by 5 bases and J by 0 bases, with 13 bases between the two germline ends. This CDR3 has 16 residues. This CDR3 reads CASSLRTFATNEKLFF. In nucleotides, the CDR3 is TGTGCCAGCAGCCTCCGGACGTTTGCAACTAATGAAAAACTGTTTTTT.

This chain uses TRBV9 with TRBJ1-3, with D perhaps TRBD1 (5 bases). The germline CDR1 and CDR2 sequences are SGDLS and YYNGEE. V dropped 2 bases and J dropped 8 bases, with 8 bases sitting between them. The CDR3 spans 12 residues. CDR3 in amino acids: CASSVGQDTIYF. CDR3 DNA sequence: TGTGCCAGCAGCGTGGGGCAGGACACCATATATTTT.

The CDR3 DNA sequence: TGTGCCAGCAGCTTAGGGGGACAGGGAGGTCTGGGCTCCTACGAGCAGTACTTC. Protein sequence: CASSLGGQGGLGSYEQYF. This chain joins TRBV7-9 and TRBJ2-7, with 9 nucleotides matching TRBD1. The CDR3 runs to 18 residues. The V gene's germline CDR1 is SEHNR and CDR2 FQNEAQ (reference sequence). V was clipped by 1 base and J by 0 bases; unmatched bases: 10.

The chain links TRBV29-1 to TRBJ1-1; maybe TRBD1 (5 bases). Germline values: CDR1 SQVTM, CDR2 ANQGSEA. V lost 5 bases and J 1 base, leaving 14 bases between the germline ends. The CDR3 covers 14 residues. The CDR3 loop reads CSVPGPAGNTEAFF. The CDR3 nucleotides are TGCAGCGTTCCGGGGCCGGCGGGGAACACTGAAGCTTTCTTT.